This T cell receptor beta chain was profiled in a study of molecular identifiers for immune sequencing clone quantification. Study-wide findings and caveats: Molecules of identical TCR sharing a barcode could underestimate highly expanded clone sizes.

The authors built bulk TCR libraries by previously described methods with listed TCR primers. MiXCR, run by TCRdb on the PCR reads, gives a single entry per CDR3 protein. The sample records hundreds of thousands of distinct CDR3 sequences, about 25% being singletons. The authors sorted naive CD8 T cells as CD8+CD4-CCR7+CD45RA+. The ends lost 2 bases at V and 1 base at J; junction bases unmatched: 4. Germline V CDR1 and CDR2: SGDLS, YYNGEE. This CDR3 is 15 amino acids long. Notes on this clonotype: Its antigen is not known.

The sample consisted of naive CD8+ T cells from blood, with Jurkat cell RNA spiked in. Subset indicated: FACS-sorted CD8+CD4-CCR7+CD45RA+ naive T cells. The TCR originated in a human donor in good health. Some libraries in this study had Jurkat cell RNA spiked in. The J gene is TRBJ2-7, the V gene TRBV9; 9 bases fit TRBD2. In DNA, the CDR3 is TGTGCCAGCAGCGTTGCGGGGGGGGGTTCCTACGAGCAGTACTTC. This codes for CASSVAGGGSYEQYF.